These 17 T cell receptor beta chains originate from one sample sequenced in a study of monozygotic twins with inflammatory bowel disease. TCRdb re-called the 5' RACE reads and catalogs CDR3 proteins one per entry, DNA excluded. Its clone listing holds some 400,000 distinct CDR3 sequences. The sample was blood. The receptors stem from a human donor with ulcerative colitis or Crohn's disease, or a healthy co-twin of an affected twin (not recorded which).

J is TRBJ2-5 and V is TRBV24-1; checking the TCRdb D call of TRBD1 is not possible without DNA. Germline loops: CDR1 KGHDR, CDR2 SFDVKD. The CDR3 totals 13 residues. CDR3 sequence reads: CATRATGEETQYF.

The gene calls are TRBV5-1 and TRBJ1-2; lacking DNA, the TRBD1 call made by TCRdb goes unchecked. The CDR3 is 16 amino acids. Germline lookup yields CDR1 SGHRS and CDR2 YFSETQ. CDR3 sequence: CASSSGRGQGMDGYTF.

V gene TRBV27 combines with J gene TRBJ1-1; the TRBD1 assignment by TCRdb is unverifiable without DNA. CDR3 length: 14 amino acids. CDR1 is MNHEY, CDR2 SMNVEV, per germline (reference sequence). CDR3: CASSEQGDHTEAFF.

J is TRBJ1-3 and V is TRBV3-1. CDR1 is LGHDT and CDR2 is YNNKEL in the germline V gene (reference sequence). The CDR3 has 17 residues. This CDR3 is CASSQVSFPASGNTIYF.

The J gene is TRBJ1-2, the V gene TRBV28. Germline V gene sequence: CDR1 MDHEN, CDR2 SYDVKM. This CDR3 contains 14 residues. CDR3 residues: CASSFNTANYGYTF.

The chain employs TRBV7-9 and TRBJ2-2. CDR3 length equals 16 residues. CDR1 and CDR2 from the germline V gene are SEHNR and FQNEAQ (reference sequence). The CDR3 reads CASSLGVGLNTGELFF.

The rearrangement links TRBV19 to TRBJ1-5; TCRdb picks TRBD1, but there is no DNA to check that call. The CDR3 length is 16 residues. Germline loops: CDR1 LNHDA, CDR2 SQIVND (reference sequence). CDR3 sequence reads: CASSLTFREGNQPQHF.

The rearrangement links TRBV19 to TRBJ1-2; TCRdb proposes TRBD1, but this gene call is untestable without DNA. The CDR3 totals 13 residues. Germline V gene lookup returns CDR1 LNHDA and CDR2 SQIVND (reference sequence). The CDR3 here is CASNRGDYYGYTF.

The chain links TRBV7-2 to TRBJ1-1. Germline values: CDR1 SGHTA, CDR2 FQGNSA. The CDR3 spans 13 residues. CDR3 sequence reads: CASSLVWGTEAFF. Drawing the rest from reference TRBV7-2 and TRBJ1-1, the complete variable domain is GAGVSQSPSNKVTEKGKDVELRCDPISGHTALYWYRQSLGQGLEFLIYFQGNSAPDKSGLPSDRFSAERTGGSVSTLTIQRTQQEDSAVYLCASSLVWGTEAFFGQGTRLTVV.

The rearrangement uses TRBV5-1 and TRBJ1-4; TCRdb indicates TRBD1, and absent DNA this call remains unverified. Germline V gene lookup returns CDR1 SGHRS and CDR2 YFSETQ. The CDR3 loop spans 14 amino acids. The CDR3 is CASSAGGNREKPFF. Variable domain in full (rest from reference TRBV5-1 and TRBJ1-4): KAGVTQTPRYLIKTRGQQVTLSCSPISGHRSVSWYQQTPGQGLQFLFEYFSETQRNKGNFPGRFSGRQFSNSRSEMNVSTLELGDSALYLCASSAGGNREKPFFGSGTQLSVL.

The V call is TRBV5-5, the J call TRBJ1-3. The CDR3 length is 13 residues. CDR1 SGHKS and CDR2 YYEKEE come from the germline V gene (reference sequence). The CDR3 reads CASSPTDENTIYF.

The V and J genes are TRBV7-3 and TRBJ2-1; TCRdb's D call, TRBD2, is unchecked because there is no DNA. Germline loops: CDR1 SGHTA, CDR2 FQGTGA. The CDR3 loop spans 15 amino acids. The CDR3 is CASSPDVSLGNEQFF.

The rearrangement links TRBV5-1 to TRBJ2-7; TCRdb's D call of TRBD2 is untestable without DNA. There are 14 residues in the CDR3. The germline gives CDR1 SGHRS, CDR2 YFSETQ. The CDR3 sequence: CASNLAGNSYEQYF.

This chain links TRBV14 with TRBJ2-3. Germline V gene sequence: CDR1 SGHDN, CDR2 FVKESK. The CDR3 consists of 13 residues. CDR3 loop: CASSQEVADTQYF.

This rearrangement joins TRBV6-1 to TRBJ2-3; TCRdb calls TRBD1, which cannot be checked without DNA. This CDR3 has 16 residues. Germline V gene data show CDR1 as MNHNS and CDR2 as SASEGT. This CDR3 is CASRSLGGTSTDTQYF.

The chain employs TRBV5-1 and TRBJ1-6. Germline CDR1 and CDR2: SGHRS and YFSETQ. CDR3 length equals 14 residues. CDR3 residues: CASSSTGRDSPLHF.

V gene TRBV5-1 combines with J gene TRBJ2-1; TCRdb's assignment of TRBD1 cannot be checked, as there is no DNA. CDR1 SGHRS and CDR2 YFSETQ come from the germline V gene. CDR3 length: 13 amino acids. This CDR3 is CASSLGGFNEQFF.